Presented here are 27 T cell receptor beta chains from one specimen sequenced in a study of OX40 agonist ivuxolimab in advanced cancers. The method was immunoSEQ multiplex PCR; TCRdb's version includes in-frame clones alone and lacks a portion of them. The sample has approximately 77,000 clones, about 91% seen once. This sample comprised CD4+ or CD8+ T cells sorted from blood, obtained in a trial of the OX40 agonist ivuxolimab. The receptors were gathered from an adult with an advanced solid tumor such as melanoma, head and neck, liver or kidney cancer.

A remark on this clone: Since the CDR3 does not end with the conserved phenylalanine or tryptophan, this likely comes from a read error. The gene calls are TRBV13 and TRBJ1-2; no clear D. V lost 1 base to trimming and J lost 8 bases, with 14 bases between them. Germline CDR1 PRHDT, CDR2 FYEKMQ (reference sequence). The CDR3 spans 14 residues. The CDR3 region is CASSLAADRRGYTL. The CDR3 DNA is TGTGCCAGCAGCTTAGCGGCGGATCGTCGGGGCTACACCCTC.

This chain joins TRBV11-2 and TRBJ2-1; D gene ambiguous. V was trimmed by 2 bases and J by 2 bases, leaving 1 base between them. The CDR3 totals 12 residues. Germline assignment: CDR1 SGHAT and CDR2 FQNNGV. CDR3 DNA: TGTGCCAGCAGCTTAACCTACAATGAGCAGTTCTTC. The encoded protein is CASSLTYNEQFF.

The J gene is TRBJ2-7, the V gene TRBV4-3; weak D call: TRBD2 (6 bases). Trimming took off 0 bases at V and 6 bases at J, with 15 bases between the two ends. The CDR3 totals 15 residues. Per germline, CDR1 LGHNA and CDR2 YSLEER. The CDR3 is CASSQDLGSSSEQYF. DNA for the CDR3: TGCGCCAGCAGCCAAGATCTCGGGAGCAGCAGCGAGCAGTACTTC.

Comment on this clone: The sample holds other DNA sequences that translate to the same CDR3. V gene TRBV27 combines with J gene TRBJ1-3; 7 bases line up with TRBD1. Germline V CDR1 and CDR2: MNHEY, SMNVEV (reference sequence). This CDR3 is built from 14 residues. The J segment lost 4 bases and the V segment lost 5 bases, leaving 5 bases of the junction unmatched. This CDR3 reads CASSKGTAGNTIYF. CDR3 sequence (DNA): TGTGCCAGCAGTAAGGGGACAGCCGGAAACACCATATATTTT.

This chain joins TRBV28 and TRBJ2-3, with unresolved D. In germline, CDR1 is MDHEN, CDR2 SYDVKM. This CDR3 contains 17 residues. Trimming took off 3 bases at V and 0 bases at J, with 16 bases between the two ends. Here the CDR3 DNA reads TGTGCCAGCAGTTTCATCGGAAGCAGGCGGAGCACAGATACGCAGTATTTT. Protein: CASSFIGSRRSTDTQYF. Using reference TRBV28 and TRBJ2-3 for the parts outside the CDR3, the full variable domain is DVKVTQSSRYLVKRTGEKVFLECVQDMDHENMFWYRQDPGLGLRLIYFSYDVKMKEKGDIPEGYSVSREKKERFSLILESASTNQTSMYLCASSFIGSRRSTDTQYFGPGTRLTVL.

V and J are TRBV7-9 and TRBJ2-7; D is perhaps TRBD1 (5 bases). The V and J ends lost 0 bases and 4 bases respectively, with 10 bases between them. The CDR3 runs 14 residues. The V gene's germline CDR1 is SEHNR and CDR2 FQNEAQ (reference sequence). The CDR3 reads CASSLAGRAYEQYF. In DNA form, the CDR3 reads TGTGCCAGCAGCTTAGCGGGCAGGGCGTACGAGCAGTACTTC.

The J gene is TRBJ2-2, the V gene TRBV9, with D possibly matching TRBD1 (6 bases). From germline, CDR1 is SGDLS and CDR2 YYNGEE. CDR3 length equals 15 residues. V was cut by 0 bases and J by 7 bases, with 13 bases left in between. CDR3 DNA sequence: TGTGCCAGCAGCGTAGTCGGGCAGGGGCACGGGGAGCTGTTTTTT. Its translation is CASSVVGQGHGELFF.

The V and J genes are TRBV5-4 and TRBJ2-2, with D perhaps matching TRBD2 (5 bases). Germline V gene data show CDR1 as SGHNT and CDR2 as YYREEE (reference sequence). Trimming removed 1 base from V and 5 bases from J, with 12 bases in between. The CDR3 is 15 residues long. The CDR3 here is CASSLRSGYTGELFF. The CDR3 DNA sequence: TGTGCCAGCAGCTTGAGGAGCGGATATACCGGGGAGCTGTTTTTT.

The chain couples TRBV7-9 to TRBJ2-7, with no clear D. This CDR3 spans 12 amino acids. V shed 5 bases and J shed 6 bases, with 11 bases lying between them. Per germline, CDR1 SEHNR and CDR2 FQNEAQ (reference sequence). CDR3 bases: TGTGCCAGCAGCCCCCCAGGTGGCGAGCAGTACTTC. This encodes CASSPPGGEQYF. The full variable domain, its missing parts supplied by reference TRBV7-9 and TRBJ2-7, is DTGVSQNPRHKITKRGQNVTFRCDPISEHNRLYWYRQTLGQGPEFLTYFQNEAQLEKSRLLSDRFSAERPKGSFSTLEIQRTEQGDSAMYLCASSPPGGEQYFGPGTRLTVT.

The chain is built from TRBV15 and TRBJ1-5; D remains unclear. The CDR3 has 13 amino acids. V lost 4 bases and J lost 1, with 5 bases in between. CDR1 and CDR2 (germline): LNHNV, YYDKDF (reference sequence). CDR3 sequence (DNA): TGTGCCACCAGCACTGTAAGCAATCAGCCCCAGCATTTT. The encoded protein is CATSTVSNQPQHF.

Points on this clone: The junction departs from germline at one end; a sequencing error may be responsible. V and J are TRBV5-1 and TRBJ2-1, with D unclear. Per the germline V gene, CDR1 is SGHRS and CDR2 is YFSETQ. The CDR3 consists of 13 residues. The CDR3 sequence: CASSSDQPLPEFF. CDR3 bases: TGTGCCAGCAGCTCGGACCAGCCTCTACCGGAATTCTTC. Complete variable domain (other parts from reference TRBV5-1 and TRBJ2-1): KAGVTQTPRYLIKTRGQQVTLSCSPISGHRSVSWYQQTPGQGLQFLFEYFSETQRNKGNFPGRFSGRQFSNSRSEMNVSTLELGDSALYLCASSSDQPLPEFFGPGTRLTVL.

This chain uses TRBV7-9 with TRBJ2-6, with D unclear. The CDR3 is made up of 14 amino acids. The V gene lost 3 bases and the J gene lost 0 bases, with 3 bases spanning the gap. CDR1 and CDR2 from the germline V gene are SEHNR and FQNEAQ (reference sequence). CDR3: CASSFNSGANVLTF. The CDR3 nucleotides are TGTGCCAGCAGCTTCAACTCTGGGGCCAACGTCCTGACTTTC.

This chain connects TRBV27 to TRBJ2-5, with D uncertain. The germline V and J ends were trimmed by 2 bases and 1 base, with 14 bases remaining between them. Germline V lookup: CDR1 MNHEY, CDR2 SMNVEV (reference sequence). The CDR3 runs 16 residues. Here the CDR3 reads CASSLVGTELQETQYF. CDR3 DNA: TGTGCCAGCAGTTTAGTCGGTACGGAGCTCCAAGAGACCCAGTACTTC.

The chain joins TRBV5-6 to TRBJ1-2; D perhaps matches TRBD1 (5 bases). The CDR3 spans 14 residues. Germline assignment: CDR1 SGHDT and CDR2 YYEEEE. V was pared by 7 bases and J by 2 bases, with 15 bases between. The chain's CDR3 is CASQGERENYGYTF. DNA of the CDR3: TGTGCCAGCCAAGGGGAAAGAGAAAACTATGGCTACACCTTC.

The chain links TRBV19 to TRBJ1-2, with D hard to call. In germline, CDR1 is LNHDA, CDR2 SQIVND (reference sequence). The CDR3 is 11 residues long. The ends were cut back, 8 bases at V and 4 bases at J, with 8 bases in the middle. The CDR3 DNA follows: TGTGCCAGTCTTAATAGCTATGGCTACACCTTC. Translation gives CASLNSYGYTF.

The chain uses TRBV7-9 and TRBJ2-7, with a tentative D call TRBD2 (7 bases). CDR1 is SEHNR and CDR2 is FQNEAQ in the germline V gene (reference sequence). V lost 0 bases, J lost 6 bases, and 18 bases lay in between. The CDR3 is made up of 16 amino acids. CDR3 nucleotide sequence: TGTGCCAGCAGCTTAGCAAGTGCAGGGAGGGGGTTCGAGCAGTACTTC. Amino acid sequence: CASSLASAGRGFEQYF.

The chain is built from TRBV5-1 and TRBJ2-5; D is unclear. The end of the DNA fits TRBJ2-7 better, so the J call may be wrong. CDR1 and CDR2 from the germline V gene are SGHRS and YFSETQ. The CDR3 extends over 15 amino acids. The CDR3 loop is CASSLDRDGFYEQYF. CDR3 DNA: TGCGCCAGCAGCTTGGACCGAGACGGTTTCTACGAGCAGTACTTC.

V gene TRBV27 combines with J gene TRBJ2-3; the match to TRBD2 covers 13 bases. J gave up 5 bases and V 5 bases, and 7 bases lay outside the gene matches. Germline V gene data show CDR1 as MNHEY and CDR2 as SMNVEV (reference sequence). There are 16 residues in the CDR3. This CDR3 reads CASSTLAGGPGDTQYF. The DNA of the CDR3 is TGTGCCAGCAGTACACTAGCGGGAGGGCCTGGAGATACGCAGTATTTT.

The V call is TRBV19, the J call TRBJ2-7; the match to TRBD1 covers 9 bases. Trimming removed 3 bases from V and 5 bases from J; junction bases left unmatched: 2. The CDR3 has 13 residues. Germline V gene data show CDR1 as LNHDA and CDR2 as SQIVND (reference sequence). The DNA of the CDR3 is TGTGCCAGTAGTATGAGGACAGGGGACGAGCAGTACTTC. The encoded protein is CASSMRTGDEQYF.

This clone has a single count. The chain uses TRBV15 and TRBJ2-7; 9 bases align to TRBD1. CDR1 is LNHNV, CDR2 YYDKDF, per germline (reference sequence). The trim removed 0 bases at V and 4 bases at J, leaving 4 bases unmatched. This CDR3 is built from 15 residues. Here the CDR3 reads CATSRERGTGYEQYF. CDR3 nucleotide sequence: TGTGCCACCAGCAGAGAACGTGGGACAGGGTACGAGCAGTACTTC.

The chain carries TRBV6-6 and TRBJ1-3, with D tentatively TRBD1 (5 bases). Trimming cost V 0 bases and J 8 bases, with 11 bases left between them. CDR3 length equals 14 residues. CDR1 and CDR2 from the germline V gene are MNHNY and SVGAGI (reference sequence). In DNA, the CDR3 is TGTGCCAGCAGTTACTCGGGGGGGGTGGACACCATATATTTT. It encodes CASSYSGGVDTIYF.

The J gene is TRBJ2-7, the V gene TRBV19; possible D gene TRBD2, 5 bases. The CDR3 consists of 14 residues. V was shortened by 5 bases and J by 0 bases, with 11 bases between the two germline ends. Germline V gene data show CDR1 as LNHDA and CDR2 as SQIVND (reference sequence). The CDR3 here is CASSWGAYSYEQYF. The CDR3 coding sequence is TGTGCCAGTAGTTGGGGAGCCTACTCCTACGAGCAGTACTTC.

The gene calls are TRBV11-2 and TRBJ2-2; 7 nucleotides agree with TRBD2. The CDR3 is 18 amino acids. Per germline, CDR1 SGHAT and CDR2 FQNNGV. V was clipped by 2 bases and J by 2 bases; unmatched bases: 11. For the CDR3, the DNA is TGTGCCAGCAGCTTACCCCGCCGGGGCGGGAGTAACACCGGGGAGCTGTTTTTT. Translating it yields CASSLPRRGGSNTGELFF. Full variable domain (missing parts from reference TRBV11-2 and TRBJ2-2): EAGVAQSPRYKIIEKRQSVAFWCNPISGHATLYWYQQILGQGPKLLIQFQNNGVVDDSQLPKDRFSAERLKGVDSTLKIQPAKLEDSAVYLCASSLPRRGGSNTGELFFGEGSRLTVL.

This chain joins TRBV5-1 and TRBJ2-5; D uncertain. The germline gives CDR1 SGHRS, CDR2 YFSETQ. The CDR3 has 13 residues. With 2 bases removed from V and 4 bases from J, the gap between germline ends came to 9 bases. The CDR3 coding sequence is TGCGCCAGCAGCTTACACCTGGGAGAGACCCAGTACTTC. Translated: CASSLHLGETQYF.

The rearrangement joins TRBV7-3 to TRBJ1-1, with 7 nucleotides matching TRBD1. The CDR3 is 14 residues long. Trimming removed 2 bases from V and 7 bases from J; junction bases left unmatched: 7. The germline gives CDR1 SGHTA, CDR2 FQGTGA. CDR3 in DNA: TGTGCCAGCAGCTTATCAGGGGGATTGAGTGAAGCTTTCTTT. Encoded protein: CASSLSGGLSEAFF.

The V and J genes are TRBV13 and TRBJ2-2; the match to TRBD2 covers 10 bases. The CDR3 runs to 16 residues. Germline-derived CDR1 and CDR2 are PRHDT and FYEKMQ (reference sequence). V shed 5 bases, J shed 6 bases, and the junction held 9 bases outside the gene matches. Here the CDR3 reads CASSEGLALNAGELFF. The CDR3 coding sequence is TGTGCCAGCAGCGAGGGACTAGCGCTAAACGCCGGGGAGCTGTTTTTT. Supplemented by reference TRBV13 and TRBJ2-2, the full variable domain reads AAGVIQSPRHLIKEKRETATLKCYPIPRHDTVYWYQQGPGQDPQFLISFYEKMQSDKGSIPDRFSAQQFSDYHSELNMSSLELGDSALYFCASSEGLALNAGELFFGEGSRLTVL.

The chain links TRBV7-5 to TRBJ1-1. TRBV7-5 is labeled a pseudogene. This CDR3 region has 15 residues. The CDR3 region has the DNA TGTGCCAGAAGCCCCTACTGGGGGATGAACACTGAAGCTTTCTTT. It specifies CARSPYWGMNTEAFF.